The rows below give T cell receptor beta chains drawn from one sample of a study of blood T cell repertoires in COVID-19. The assay was immunoSEQ multiplex PCR, and TCRdb's table has in-frame clones only and misses some. The profile covers 150,000 to 200,000 clones, with approximately 82% appearing a single time and over 12% taken by the ten largest. Source material: PBMCs or T cells enriched from blood (not recorded which). Source of these receptors: a man in his forties or fifties who had recovered from COVID-19. CDR3s include the opening cysteine and the closing phenylalanine or tryptophan. Fields, in order: J gene, D gene, V gene, clone size, CDR3 protein, CDR3 DNA. A D gene is named only where the DNA matches it firmly. Size is omitted from some rows. Given values are once, few, many or a class for expanded clones.

>TRBJ2-7|TRBD2|TRBV3-1/TRBV3-2|.
CASSPGLAGGLYEQYF
TGTGCCAGCAGCCCGGGACTAGCGGGGGGGCTATACGAGCAGTACTTC
>TRBJ1-5|.|TRBV6-1|.
CASSEGGWVGQPQHF
TGTGCCAGCAGTGAAGGGGGCTGGGTCGGGCAGCCCCAGCATTTT
>TRBJ2-2|.|TRBV28|.
CASRTASGVANTGELFF
TGTGCCAGCAGAACCGCCTCGGGGGTTGCGAACACCGGGGAGCTGTTTTTT
>TRBJ2-6|.|TRBV5-1|.
CASSLDGSLGANVLTF
TGCGCCAGCAGCTTGGACGGGTCCCTTGGGGCCAACGTCCTGACTTTC
>TRBJ1-2|TRBD1|TRBV6-5|.
CASNRQGVGGYTF
TGTGCCAGCAACCGACAGGGGGTGGGTGGCTACACCTTC
>TRBJ1-1|.|TRBV18|.
CASSPSSAGKTEAFF
TGTGCCAGCTCACCATCTTCGGCAGGGAAAACTGAAGCTTTCTTT
>TRBJ2-7|.|TRBV7-9|.
CASSLEHNSYEQYF
TGTGCCAGCAGCTTAGAACATAACTCCTACGAGCAGTACTTC
>TRBJ2-6|.|TRBV3-1/TRBV3-2|.
CASSQDVLKGANVLTF
TGTGCCAGCAGCCAAGATGTACTTAAGGGGGCCAACGTCCTGACTTTC
>TRBJ2-5|.|TRBV7-2|.
CASSLALGQSQETQYF
TGTGCCAGCAGCTTAGCGCTTGGACAGAGCCAAGAGACCCAGTACTTC
>TRBJ2-1|TRBD2|TRBV30|.
CAWSGSARGGYNEQFF
TGTGCCTGGAGTGGGTCCGCGCGGGGGGGATACAATGAGCAGTTCTTC
>TRBJ1-6|.|TRBV2|.
CASTGRVNSPLHF
TGTGCCAGCACGGGCAGGGTCAATTCACCCCTCCACTTT
>TRBJ1-1|.|TRBV14|.
CASNFLTAEIMNTEAFF
TGTGCCAGCAACTTCCTGACAGCCGAAATCATGAACACTGAAGCTTTCTTT
>TRBJ1-3|TRBD1|TRBV3-1/TRBV3-2|.
CASSGRLQGATGNTIYF
TGTGCCAGCAGCGGGCGACTACAGGGGGCTACGGGAAACACCATATATTTT
>TRBJ1-1|.|TRBV23-1|.
CASSQPGRDEAFF
TGCGCCAGCAGTCAGCCAGGGAGGGATGAAGCTTTCTTT
>TRBJ1-5|.|TRBV28|.
CASRSREANNQPQHF
TGTGCCAGCAGGAGCAGGGAGGCGAACAATCAGCCCCAGCATTTT
>TRBJ2-5|.|TRBV2|.
CASIYRVGETQYF
TGTGCCAGCATCTACAGGGTTGGGGAGACCCAGTACTTC
>TRBJ2-3|TRBD2|TRBV10-3|.
CAISESPSGATDTQYF
TGTGCCATCAGTGAGTCACCTAGCGGGGCCACAGATACGCAGTATTTT
>TRBJ2-7|TRBD1|TRBV5-4|once
CASSLPLGQGANEQYF
TGTGCCAGCAGCCTACCCTTGGGACAGGGGGCCAACGAGCAGTACTTC
>TRBJ1-4|TRBD1|TRBV6-5|.
CASAGGGEKLFF
TGTGCCAGCGCCGGAGGGGGCGAAAAACTGTTTTTT
>TRBJ1-1|.|TRBV6-2/TRBV6-3|.
CASSPGGVGNTEAFF
TGTGCCAGCAGCCCCGGGGGAGTGGGGAACACTGAAGCTTTCTTT
>TRBJ1-5|.|TRBV19|.
CASSIRTNQPQHF
TGTGCCAGTAGTATTAGGACAAATCAGCCCCAGCATTTT
>TRBJ2-7|TRBD1|TRBV5-1|.
CASSLVPGTGSYEQYF
TGCGCCAGCAGCTTGGTACCCGGGACAGGGAGCTACGAGCAGTACTTC
>TRBJ2-2|.|TRBV19|.
CASSIDRAGTGELFF
TGTGCCAGTAGTATTGACAGGGCGGGAACCGGGGAGCTGTTTTTT
>TRBJ1-5|TRBD1|TRBV2|.
CASRRQGVRQPQHF
TGTGCCAGCAGACGACAGGGGGTTCGGCAGCCCCAGCATTTT
>TRBJ2-7|TRBD1|TRBV18|.
CASSPGQGLSYEQYF
TGTGCCAGCTCACCGGGACAGGGGTTATCCTACGAGCAGTACTTC
>TRBJ1-2|TRBD1|TRBV3-1/TRBV3-2|once
CASSQRDRGPYGYTF
TGTGCCAGCAGCCAACGGGACAGGGGACCCTATGGCTACACCTTC
>TRBJ2-7|TRBD1|TRBV19|.
CASSIRDSSYEQYF
TGTGCCAGTAGTATACGGGACAGCTCCTACGAGCAGTACTTC
>TRBJ1-1|TRBD1|TRBV27|.
CASSKRQGGRNTEAFF
TGTGCCAGCAGTAAAAGACAGGGGGGAAGGAACACTGAAGCTTTCTTT
>TRBJ1-2|.|TRBV3-1/TRBV3-2|.
CASSRPGDYGYTF
TGTGCCAGCAGCCGGCCAGGGGACTATGGCTACACCTTC
>TRBJ1-1|.|TRBV18|few
CASSPRGGAGTNTEAFF
TGTGCCAGCTCACCCCGGGGGGGGGCGGGAACGAACACTGAAGCTTTCTTT
>TRBJ2-7|.|TRBV6-5|.
CASRGSPSSYEQYF
TGTGCCAGCCGAGGGAGCCCCAGCTCCTACGAGCAGTACTTC
>TRBJ1-5|.|TRBV5-1|.
CASSLEQGNQPQHF
TGCGCCAGCAGCTTGGAACAGGGTAATCAGCCCCAGCATTTT